Listed below are T cell receptor beta chains from one sample, sequenced in a study of spatial heterogeneity in lung cancer. One entry per CDR3 protein results from TCRdb running MiXCR on the 5' RACE reads. Of more than 85,000 distinct CDR3 sequences listed, approximately 8.2% were seen once; the top ten hold 6.9%. This sample comprised PBMCs, obtained at surgery. The receptors were sampled from a male donor with early-stage non-small cell lung cancer. Both conserved end residues are part of each CDR3. Each record gives: D gene, J gene, V gene, clone size, CDR3 protein, CDR3 DNA. The D gene is left open where the match is weak. Rows may omit the clone size; those that give it use once, few, many or a size class.

TRBD1	TRBJ1-1	TRBV6-6	many	CASSGGQGALEAFF	TGTGCCAGCAGTGGTGGACAGGGGGCTTTGGAAGCTTTCTTT
-	TRBJ1-5	TRBV19	many	CASRQGNQPQHF	TGTGCCAGTAGGCAAGGCAATCAGCCCCAGCATTTT
-	TRBJ1-3	TRBV12-3/TRBV12-4	-	CASSLEGYGNTIYF	TGTGCCAGCAGTTTAGAAGGGTACGGAAACACCATATATTTT
TRBD2	TRBJ2-1	TRBV5-1	many	CASSLVLAGNEQFF	TGCGCCAGCAGCTTGGTGCTAGCGGGAAATGAGCAGTTCTTC
TRBD1	TRBJ2-7	TRBV28	few	CASSPGKGRGYEQYF	TGTGCCAGCAGTCCCGGCAAAGGCAGGGGGTACGAGCAGTACTTC
TRBD2	TRBJ2-3	TRBV5-4	many	CASSLAGGASTDTQYF	TGTGCCAGCAGCTTGGCCGGGGGGGCTAGCACAGATACGCAGTATTTT
TRBD1	TRBJ1-5	TRBV28	many	CASSYHRGVGNQPQHF	TGTGCCAGCAGTTACCACAGGGGAGTAGGCAATCAGCCCCAGCATTTT
TRBD2	TRBJ2-5	TRBV12-3/TRBV12-4	many	CASAIGRAGQETQYF	TGTGCCAGCGCCATTGGGAGAGCGGGACAAGAGACCCAGTACTTC
TRBD2	TRBJ2-1	TRBV12-3/TRBV12-4	few	CASRISGGHNEQFF	TGTGCCAGCAGGATAAGCGGGGGCCACAATGAGCAGTTCTTC
TRBD2	TRBJ2-5	TRBV4-2	-	CASSHSGGHQETRYF	TGTGCCAGCAGCCATAGCGGGGGCCACCAAGAGACCCGGTACTTC
TRBD1	TRBJ2-5	TRBV4-3	-	CASSQDNTGGKETQYF	TGCGCCAGCAGCCAAGATAACACAGGGGGTAAAGAGACCCAGTACTTC
-	TRBJ1-5	TRBV5-6	many	CASSSWGGRTNQPQHF	TGTGCCAGCAGCTCTTGGGGGGGACGGACCAATCAGCCCCAGCATTTT
-	TRBJ2-7	TRBV9	few	CASSVMPGSSYEQYF	TGTGCCAGCAGCGTCATGCCGGGGAGCTCCTACGAGCAGTACTTC
-	TRBJ1-1	TRBV7-8	few	CASSSQWNTEAFF	TGTGCCAGCAGCTCACAGTGGAACACTGAAGCTTTCTTT
-	TRBJ1-2	TRBV3-2	few	CASSQRSGENGYTF	TGTGCCAGCAGCCAGCGGTCAGGGGAGAATGGCTACACCTTC
TRBD2	TRBJ2-2	TRBV5-1	few	CASSSGTSGSRELFF	TGCGCCAGCAGCTCGGGGACTAGCGGGAGCCGGGAGCTGTTTTTT
-	TRBJ1-2	TRBV10-3	many	CAISESPARYGYTF	TGTGCCATCAGTGAGTCGCCCGCTCGATATGGCTACACCTTC
-	TRBJ2-3	TRBV7-9	-	CASSLKRGETDTQYF	TGTGCCAGCAGCTTAAAAAGGGGGGAGACAGATACGCAGTATTTT
-	TRBJ1-1	TRBV2	few	CASSTGRTSTEAFF	TGTGCCAGCAGTACAGGACGGACGTCCACTGAAGCTTTCTTT
TRBD1	TRBJ1-1	TRBV5-8	many	CASSLSGTANTEAFF	TGTGCCAGCAGCTTATCCGGGACAGCGAACACTGAAGCTTTCTTT
-	TRBJ1-4	TRBV7-2	few	CASSTLLGEKLFF	TGTGCCAGCAGTACCCTCCTGGGGGAAAAACTGTTTTTT
-	TRBJ2-7	TRBV20-1	-	CSAREGGAHEQYF	TGCAGTGCTAGAGAAGGCGGGGCCCACGAGCAGTACTTC
-	TRBJ2-7	TRBV5-1	many	CASSLDRTYEQYF	TGTGCCAGCAGCTTAGACAGAACCTACGAGCAGTACTTC
-	TRBJ2-3	TRBV7-9	few	CASSSSSEGDTQYF	TGTGCCAGCAGCTCCTCATCCGAGGGAGATACGCAGTATTTT
TRBD1	TRBJ1-2	TRBV7-2	few	CASSTGTGPFYGYTF	TGTGCCAGCAGCACGGGGACAGGACCCTTCTATGGCTACACCTTC
-	TRBJ1-1	TRBV7-3	-	CASSLNADRNTEAFF	TGTGCCAGCAGCTTAAATGCCGACAGGAACACTGAAGCTTTCTTT
-	TRBJ2-7	TRBV18	few	CASSPAATYEQYF	TGTGCCAGCTCACCGGCAGCTACCTACGAGCAGTACTTC
TRBD1	TRBJ1-2	TRBV20-1	many	CSAVSGTGLGYTF	TGCAGTGCTGTATCCGGGACAGGGCTTGGCTACACCTTC
TRBD1	TRBJ2-5	TRBV7-9	few	CASSSTGGGPGTQYF	TGTGCCAGCAGCTCGACAGGGGGCGGTCCGGGGACCCAGTACTTC
TRBD1	TRBJ2-7	TRBV12-3/TRBV12-4	-	CASSSGTGHDEQYF	TGTGCCAGCAGTTCCGGGACAGGGCACGACGAGCAGTACTTC
TRBD1	TRBJ1-5	TRBV6-2/TRBV6-3	many	CASSDQGGGNQPQHF	TGTGCCAGCAGTGACCAAGGGGGCGGCAATCAGCCCCAGCATTTT
-	TRBJ1-1	TRBV6-6	-	CASIFKTEAFF	TGTGCCAGCATATTTAAAACTGAAGCTTTCTTT
TRBD2	TRBJ2-1	TRBV20-1	few	CSARAPGLAWNEQFF	TGCAGTGCTAGAGCGCCGGGACTAGCGTGGAATGAGCAGTTCTTC
TRBD2	TRBJ2-7	TRBV5-1	-	CASSVGLAGSYEQYF	TGCGCCAGCAGCGTCGGACTAGCGGGGTCCTACGAGCAGTACTTC
-	TRBJ2-7	TRBV15	many	CATSARTWGYEQYF	TGTGCCACCAGCGCCCGGACATGGGGGTACGAGCAGTACTTC
-	TRBJ2-5	TRBV5-1	-	CASTLQGEETQYF	TGCGCCAGCACCTTGCAGGGCGAGGAGACCCAGTACTTC
-	TRBJ2-1	TRBV6-2/TRBV6-3	-	CASSRRTIQKEQFF	TGTGCCAGCAGTAGGAGGACTATCCAAAAGGAGCAGTTCTTC
-	TRBJ1-4	TRBV4-2	few	CASSPPAANEKLFF	TGTGCCAGCAGCCCACCGGCGGCTAATGAAAAACTGTTTTTT
-	TRBJ1-4	TRBV5-1	-	CASSLTAGPPNEKLFF	TGCGCCAGCAGCTTAACCGCAGGTCCGCCTAATGAAAAACTGTTTTTT
TRBD1	TRBJ2-2	TRBV6-6	few	CASSSSGTGAAVGTGELFF	TGTGCCAGCAGTTCGTCCGGGACAGGGGCCGCCGTGGGGACCGGGGAGCTGTTTTTT
TRBD1	TRBJ1-4	TRBV24-1	many	CATSDSTGGGEKLFF	TGTGCCACCAGTGATTCGACAGGGGGAGGTGAAAAACTGTTTTTT
-	TRBJ1-4	TRBV20-1	-	CSPGGTVNEKLFF	TGCAGTCCGGGTGGGACCGTGAATGAAAAACTGTTTTTT
-	TRBJ2-5	TRBV28	many	CASSPHRGGIGQETQYF	TGTGCCAGCAGTCCTCACCGTGGTGGTATAGGGCAAGAGACCCAGTACTTC
TRBD2	TRBJ2-5	TRBV29-1	-	CSVALAGQETQYF	TGCAGCGTTGCTCTAGCGGGGCAAGAGACCCAGTACTTC